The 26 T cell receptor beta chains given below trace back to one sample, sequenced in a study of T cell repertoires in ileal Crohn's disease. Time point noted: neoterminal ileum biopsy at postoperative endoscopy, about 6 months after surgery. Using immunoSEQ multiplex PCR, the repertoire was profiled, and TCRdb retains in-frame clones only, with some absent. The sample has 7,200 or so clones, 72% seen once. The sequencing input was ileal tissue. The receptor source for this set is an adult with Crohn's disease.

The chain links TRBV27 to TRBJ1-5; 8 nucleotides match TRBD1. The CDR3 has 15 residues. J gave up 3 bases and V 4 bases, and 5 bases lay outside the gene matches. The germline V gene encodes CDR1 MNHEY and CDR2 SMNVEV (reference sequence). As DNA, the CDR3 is TGTGCCAGCAGTTCACCGGGACAGGTCAATCAGCCCCAGCATTTT. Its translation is CASSSPGQVNQPQHF.

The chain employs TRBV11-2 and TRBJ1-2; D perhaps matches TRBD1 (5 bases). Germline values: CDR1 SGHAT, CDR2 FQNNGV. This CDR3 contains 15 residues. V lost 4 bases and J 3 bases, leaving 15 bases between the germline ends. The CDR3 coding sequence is TGTGCCAGCAGCTCAACCAGACAGAGTCACTATGGCTACACCTTC. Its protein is CASSSTRQSHYGYTF.

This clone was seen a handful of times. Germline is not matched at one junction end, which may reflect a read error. CDR3 region: CSVQEGQGAQHF. CDR3 DNA sequence: TGCAGCGTTCAAGAGGGACAGGGGGCCCAGCATTTT. The chain is built from TRBV29-1 and TRBJ1-5; 11 bases align to TRBD1. This CDR3 has 12 residues. Per the germline V gene, CDR1 is SQVTM and CDR2 is ANQGSEA.

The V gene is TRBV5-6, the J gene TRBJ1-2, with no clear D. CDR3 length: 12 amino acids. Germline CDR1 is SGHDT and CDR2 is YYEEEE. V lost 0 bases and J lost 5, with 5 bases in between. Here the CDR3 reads CASSLGGYGYTF. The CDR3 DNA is TGTGCCAGCAGCTTGGGAGGGTATGGCTACACCTTC.

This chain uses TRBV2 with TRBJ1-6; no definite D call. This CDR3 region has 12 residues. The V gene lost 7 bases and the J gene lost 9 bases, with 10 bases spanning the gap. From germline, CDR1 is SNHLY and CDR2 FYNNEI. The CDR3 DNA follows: TGTGCCAGCAAGACACCGACTTCACCCCTCCACTTT. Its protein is CASKTPTSPLHF.

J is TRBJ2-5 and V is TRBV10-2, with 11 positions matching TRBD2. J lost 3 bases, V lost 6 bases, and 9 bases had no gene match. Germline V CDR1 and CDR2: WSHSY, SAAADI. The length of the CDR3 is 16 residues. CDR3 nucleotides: TGCGCCAGCAGCGTATGGACTAGCGGGTCCAAAGAGACCCAGTACTTC. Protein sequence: CASSVWTSGSKETQYF.

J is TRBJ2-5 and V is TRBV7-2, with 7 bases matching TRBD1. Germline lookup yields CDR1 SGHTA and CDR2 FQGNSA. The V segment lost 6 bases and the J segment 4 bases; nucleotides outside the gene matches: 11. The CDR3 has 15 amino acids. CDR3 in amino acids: CASRYRGLYTETQYF. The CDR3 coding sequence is TGTGCCAGCAGATATAGGGGGCTTTATACAGAGACCCAGTACTTC.

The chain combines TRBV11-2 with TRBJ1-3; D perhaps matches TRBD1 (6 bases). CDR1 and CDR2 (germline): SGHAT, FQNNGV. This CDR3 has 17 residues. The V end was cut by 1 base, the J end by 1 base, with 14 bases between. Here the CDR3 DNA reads TGTGCCAGCAGCTTAGTAGGTGACAGGAGGTCTGGAAACACCATATATTTT. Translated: CASSLVGDRRSGNTIYF.

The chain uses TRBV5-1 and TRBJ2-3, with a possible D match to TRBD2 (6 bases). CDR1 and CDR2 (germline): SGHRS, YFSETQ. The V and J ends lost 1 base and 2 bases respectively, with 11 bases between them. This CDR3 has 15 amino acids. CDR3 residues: CASSLLTSPTDTQYF. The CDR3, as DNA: TGCGCCAGCAGCTTGCTGACTAGTCCCACAGATACGCAGTATTTT.

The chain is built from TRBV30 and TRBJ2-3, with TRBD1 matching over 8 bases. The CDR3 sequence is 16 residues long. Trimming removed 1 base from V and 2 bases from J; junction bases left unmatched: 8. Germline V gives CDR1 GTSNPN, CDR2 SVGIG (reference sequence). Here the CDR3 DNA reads TGTGCCTGGAGTGGACCCCGGGACAGGTACACAGATACGCAGTATTTT. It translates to CAWSGPRDRYTDTQYF.

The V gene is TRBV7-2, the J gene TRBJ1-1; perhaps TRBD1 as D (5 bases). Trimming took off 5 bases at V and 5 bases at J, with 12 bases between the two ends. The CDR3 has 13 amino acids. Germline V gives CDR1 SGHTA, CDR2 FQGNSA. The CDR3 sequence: CASSRGGRTEAFF. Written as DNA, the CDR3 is TGTGCCAGCAGCCGGGGGGGACGAACTGAAGCTTTCTTT.

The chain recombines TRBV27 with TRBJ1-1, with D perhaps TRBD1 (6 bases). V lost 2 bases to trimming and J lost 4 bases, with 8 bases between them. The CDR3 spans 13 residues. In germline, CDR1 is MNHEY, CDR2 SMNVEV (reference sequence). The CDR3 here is CASSLRGGTEAFF. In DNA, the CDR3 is TGTGCCAGCAGTTTAAGAGGGGGCACTGAAGCTTTCTTT.

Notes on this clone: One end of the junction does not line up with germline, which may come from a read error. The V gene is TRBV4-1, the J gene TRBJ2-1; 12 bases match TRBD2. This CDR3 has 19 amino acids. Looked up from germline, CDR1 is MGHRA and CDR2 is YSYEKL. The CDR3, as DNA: TGCGCCGGCAGCCAAGATAAAGCGGGGACTAGCGGGCTACGCAATGAGCAGTTCTTC. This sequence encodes CAGSQDKAGTSGLRNEQFF.

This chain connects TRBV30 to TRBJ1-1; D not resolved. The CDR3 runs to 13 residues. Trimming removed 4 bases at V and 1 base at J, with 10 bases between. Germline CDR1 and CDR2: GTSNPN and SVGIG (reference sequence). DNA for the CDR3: TGTGCCTGGACCCCCGCAGGGAACACTGAAGCTTTCTTT. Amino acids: CAWTPAGNTEAFF.

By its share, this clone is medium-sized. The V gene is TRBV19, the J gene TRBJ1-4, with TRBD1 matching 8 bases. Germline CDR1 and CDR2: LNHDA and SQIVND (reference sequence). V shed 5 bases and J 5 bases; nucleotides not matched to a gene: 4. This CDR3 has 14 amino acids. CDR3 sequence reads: CASSARQGNEKLFF. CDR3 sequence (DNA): TGTGCCAGTAGTGCCAGACAGGGGAATGAAAAACTGTTTTTT.

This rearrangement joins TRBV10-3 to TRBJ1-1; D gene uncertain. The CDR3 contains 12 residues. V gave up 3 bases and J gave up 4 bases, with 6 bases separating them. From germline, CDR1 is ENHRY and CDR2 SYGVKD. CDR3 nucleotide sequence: TGTGCCATCAGTGACAGAGGCACTGAAGCTTTCTTT. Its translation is CAISDRGTEAFF.

CDR3 DNA sequence: TGTGCCACCAGCGCAAGATCGGGACAAGTCCACTTT. It translates to CATSARSGQVHF. This chain connects TRBV15 to TRBJ1-6, with a possible D match to TRBD1 (6 bases). The CDR3 has 12 residues. V was shortened by 5 bases and J by 17 bases, with 16 bases between the two germline ends. Germline V CDR1 and CDR2: LNHNV, YYDKDF (reference sequence).

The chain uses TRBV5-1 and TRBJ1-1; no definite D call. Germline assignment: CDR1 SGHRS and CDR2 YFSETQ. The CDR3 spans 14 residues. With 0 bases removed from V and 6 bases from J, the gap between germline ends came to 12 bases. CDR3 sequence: CASSLAGPGAEAFF. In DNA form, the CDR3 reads TGCGCCAGCAGCTTGGCCGGGCCCGGGGCTGAAGCTTTCTTT.

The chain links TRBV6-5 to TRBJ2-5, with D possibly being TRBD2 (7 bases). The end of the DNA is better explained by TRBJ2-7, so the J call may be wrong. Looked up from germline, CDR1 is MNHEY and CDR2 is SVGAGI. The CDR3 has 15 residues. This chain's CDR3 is CASSPVGRGGYEQYF. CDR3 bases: TGTGCCAGCAGCCCAGTGGGGAGGGGGGGCTACGAGCAGTACTTC.

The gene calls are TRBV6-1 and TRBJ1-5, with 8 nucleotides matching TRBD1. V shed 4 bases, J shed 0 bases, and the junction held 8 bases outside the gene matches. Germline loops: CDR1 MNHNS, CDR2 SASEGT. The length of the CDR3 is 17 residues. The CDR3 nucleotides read TGTGCCAGCAGTGGGGGGACAGGCAGGAATAGCAATCAGCCCCAGCATTTT. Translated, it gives CASSGGTGRNSNQPQHF.

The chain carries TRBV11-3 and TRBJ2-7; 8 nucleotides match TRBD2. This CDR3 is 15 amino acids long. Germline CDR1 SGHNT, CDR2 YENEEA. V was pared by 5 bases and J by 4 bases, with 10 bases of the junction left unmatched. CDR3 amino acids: CASSQPGTRSYEQYF. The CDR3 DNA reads TGTGCCAGCAGCCAACCAGGGACTAGGTCTTACGAGCAGTACTTC.

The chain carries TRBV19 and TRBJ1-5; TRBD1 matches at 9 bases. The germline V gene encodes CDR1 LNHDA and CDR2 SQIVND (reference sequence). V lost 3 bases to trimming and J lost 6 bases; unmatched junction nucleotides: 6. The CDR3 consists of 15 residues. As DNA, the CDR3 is TGTGCCAGTAGTATGATCCGGACAGGGGTTCAGCCCCAGCATTTT. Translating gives CASSMIRTGVQPQHF.

The CDR3 region is CASSPSLVTYEQYF. The DNA for the CDR3 is TGTGCCAGCAGTCCCTCCCTCGTAACCTACGAGCAGTACTTC. This chain links TRBV6-6 with TRBJ2-7; D uncertain. The CDR3 runs 14 residues. Germline V gene sequence: CDR1 MNHNY, CDR2 SVGAGI (reference sequence). The V end was cut by 5 bases, the J end by 2 bases, with 13 bases between.

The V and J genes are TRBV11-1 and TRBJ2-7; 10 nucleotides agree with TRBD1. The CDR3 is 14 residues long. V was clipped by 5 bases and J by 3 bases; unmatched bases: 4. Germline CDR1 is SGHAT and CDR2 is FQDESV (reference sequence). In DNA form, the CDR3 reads TGTGCCAGCAGCCGACAGGGGGCTAGCTACGAGCAGTACTTC. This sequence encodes CASSRQGASYEQYF.

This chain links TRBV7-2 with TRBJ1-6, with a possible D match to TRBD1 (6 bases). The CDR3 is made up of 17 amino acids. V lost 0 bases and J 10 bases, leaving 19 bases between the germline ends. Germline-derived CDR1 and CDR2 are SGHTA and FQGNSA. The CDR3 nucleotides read TGTGCCAGCAGCTTAGCACCCTACAGGGCCCAGGGATCACCCCTCCACTTT. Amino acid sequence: CASSLAPYRAQGSPLHF.

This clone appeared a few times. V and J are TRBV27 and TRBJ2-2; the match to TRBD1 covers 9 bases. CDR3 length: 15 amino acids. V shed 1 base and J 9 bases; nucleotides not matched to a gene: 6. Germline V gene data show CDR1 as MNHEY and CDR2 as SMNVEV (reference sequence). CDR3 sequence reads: CASSLFRTGARELFF. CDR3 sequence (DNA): TGTGCCAGCAGTTTATTCCGGACAGGGGCCCGGGAGCTGTTTTTT.